This is a list of T cell receptor beta chains from one sample in a study of regulatory T cells in long-lasting Graves disease. TCRdb processed the multiplex PCR reads anew with MiXCR; each CDR3 protein has one entry. This sample has fewer than 400,000 distinct CDR3 sequences, with over 15% found just once. Sample: peripheral blood mononuclear cells (PBMCs), taken at new diagnosis, from a patient treated with antithyroid drugs. These receptors all stem from a female donor with Graves disease. Each CDR3 is given with its conserved first and last residue. D genes are given only for firm matches. Not every row has a clone size; where given, it reads once, few, many or a size class.

15	TRBV20-1	many	TRBJ2-1	TRBD2	TGCAGTGCTAGAGTGGCGGGAGGTGGATACAATGAGCAGTTCTTC	CSARVAGGGYNEQFF
16	TRBV12-3/TRBV12-4	once	TRBJ1-2	TRBD1	TGTGCCAGCAGTTTAGCGGGACAGGTTCCCTTCTATGGCTACACCTTC	CASSLAGQVPFYGYTF
15	TRBV12-3/TRBV12-4	.	TRBJ1-2	.	TGTGCCAGCAGTTTAAGGGGGGCCAGGATTCGTGGCTACACCTTC	CASSLRGARIRGYTF
12	TRBV28	many	TRBJ2-3	.	TGTGCCAGCAGTTTATCGCGGGATACGCAGTATTTT	CASSLSRDTQYF
16	TRBV27	many	TRBJ2-3	TRBD2	TGTGCCAGCAGCCTTCTAGCGGGAGATAGAATAGATACGCAGTATTTT	CASSLLAGDRIDTQYF
14	TRBV29-1	.	TRBJ2-7	.	TGCAGCGTTGAAAAACCCGGGAGCTCCTACGAGCAGTACTTC	CSVEKPGSSYEQYF
15	TRBV20-1	many	TRBJ2-1	TRBD2	TGCAGTGCTAGAGCGATAGCGGGAGTCCACAATGAGCAGTTCTTC	CSARAIAGVHNEQFF
12	TRBV7-9	many	TRBJ2-7	.	TGTGCCAGCAGCTTATCCCTCCGCGAGCAGTACTTC	CASSLSLREQYF
15	TRBV20-1	.	TRBJ1-5	.	TGCAGTGCTACTCCTCCTTTGGGGGGCAATCAGCCCCAGCATTTT	CSATPPLGGNQPQHF
12	TRBV28	many	TRBJ1-1	.	TGTGCCAGCAGTTTGGGACCCACTGAAGCTTTCTTT	CASSLGPTEAFF
13	TRBV11-2	.	TRBJ2-1	.	TGTGCCAGCAGCTTTGACGGAAACAATGAGCAGTTCTTC	CASSFDGNNEQFF
13	TRBV12-3/TRBV12-4	many	TRBJ1-1	.	TGTGCCAGCAGTTCGGACATGAACACTGAAGCTTTCTTT	CASSSDMNTEAFF
14	TRBV19	.	TRBJ1-1	.	TGTGCCAGTAGTACCCATACGATGAACACTGAAGCTTTCTTT	CASSTHTMNTEAFF
17	TRBV18	many	TRBJ2-7	.	TGTGCCAGCTCCCGGGACGGGGCGTTCGAGTTTACCTACGAGCAGTACTTC	CASSRDGAFEFTYEQYF
16	TRBV11-2	.	TRBJ2-3	TRBD2	TGTGCCAGCAGCTTGGGACTAGCGGCGACGTCGGATACGCAGTATTTT	CASSLGLAATSDTQYF
16	TRBV19	many	TRBJ1-4	TRBD1	TGTGCCAGTAGCAGGGGGACCGTCCTTCTCAATGAAAAACTGTTTTTT	CASSRGTVLLNEKLFF
19	TRBV7-9	many	TRBJ2-5	TRBD2	TGTGCCAGCAGCCTGGGACCTCTGGCGGGAGGCACCACACAAGAGACCCAGTACTTC	CASSLGPLAGGTTQETQYF
15	TRBV12-3/TRBV12-4	many	TRBJ2-3	.	TGTGCCAGCAGTTTAGGACAGAGCCTCACAGATACGCAATATTTT	CASSLGQSLTDTQYF
17	TRBV7-6	.	TRBJ2-7	.	TGTGCCAGCAGCTTCACCGTGTCAACAGTAAGCTCCTACGAGCAGTACTTC	CASSFTVSTVSSYEQYF
15	TRBV6-2/TRBV6-3	few	TRBJ2-7	.	TGTGCCAGCAGTTACTCCATAGATGGGTCCTACGAGCAGTACTTC	CASSYSIDGSYEQYF
13	TRBV5-4	few	TRBJ1-2	.	TGTGCCAGCAGGCAGGGGTTTAACTATGGCTACACCTTC	CASRQGFNYGYTF
13	TRBV18	.	TRBJ1-1	.	TGTGCCAGCTCACCCGCCGACAGTCGCGAAGCTTTCTTT	CASSPADSREAFF
14	TRBV27	many	TRBJ1-1	.	TGTGCCAGCAGGGGGGGGACCCGGAACACTGAAGCTTTCTTT	CASRGGTRNTEAFF
13	TRBV6-5	many	TRBJ1-5	.	TGTGCCAGCAGTTACGAGGCTGAACAGCCCCAGCATTTT	CASSYEAEQPQHF
13	TRBV18	many	TRBJ2-7	.	TGTGCCAGCTCACCTCCTACTTCCTACGAGCAGTACTTC	CASSPPTSYEQYF
14	TRBV6-1	.	TRBJ1-2	TRBD1	TGTGCCATCGAAGACAGGGGGCGATACTATGGCTACACCTTC	CAIEDRGRYYGYTF
13	TRBV14	few	TRBJ2-4	.	TGTGCCAGCAGCCAAGGGGTTAGACTCCCACAGTACTTC	CASSQGVRLPQYF
14	TRBV11-3	many	TRBJ2-5	.	TGTGCCAGCAGAGAGGAAGCGGCCCAAGAGACCCAGTACTTC	CASREEAAQETQYF
14	TRBV7-2	many	TRBJ2-7	TRBD1	TGTGCCAGCAGCCCGGGGACAGGGGTACAAGAACAGTACTTC	CASSPGTGVQEQYF
15	TRBV27	few	TRBJ2-1	TRBD2	TGTGCCAGCACCCCCCGGACTAGCGTCGACAATGAGCAGTTCTTC	CASTPRTSVDNEQFF
15	TRBV7-6	many	TRBJ1-5	.	TGTGCCAGCAGCTTAGGGGGAGGGACGCTTCAGCCCCAGCATTTT	CASSLGGGTLQPQHF
15	TRBV6-1	.	TRBJ1-3	.	TGTGCCAGCAGTGCCGGGGGCGCGCGGGGAAACACCATATATTTT	CASSAGGARGNTIYF
15	TRBV24-1	.	TRBJ2-1	.	TGTGCCACCACCCCAACAGGGAGCGGCACAGTTGAGCAGTTCTTC	CATTPTGSGTVEQFF
14	TRBV7-9	many	TRBJ1-1	TRBD1	TGTGCCAGCAGCTGGGACAGGGCGAACACTGAAGCTTTCTTT	CASSWDRANTEAFF
15	TRBV6-1	many	TRBJ1-1	.	TGTGCCAGCAGAAAAGGGGCCTGGGTAGACACTGAAGCTTTCTTT	CASRKGAWVDTEAFF
11	TRBV29-1	many	TRBJ2-3	.	TGCAGCGTTGGGGGCGTGGATACGCAGTATTTT	CSVGGVDTQYF
12	TRBV29-1	many	TRBJ1-2	TRBD1	TGCAGCGTGACGACAGGGGACTATGGCTACACCTTC	CSVTTGDYGYTF
15	TRBV9	few	TRBJ2-5	.	TGTGCCAGCAGCGTTGCCTTAAAGGAGGTAGAGACCCAGTACTTC	CASSVALKEVETQYF
15	TRBV10-2	many	TRBJ2-7	TRBD2	TGCGCCAGCAGCCTAGCGGGAGGCGCGTTGCACGAGCAGTACTTC	CASSLAGGALHEQYF
15	TRBV2	many	TRBJ1-5	.	TGTGCCAGCAGTTCGACAGCGTATAGCAATCAGCCCCAGCATTTT	CASSSTAYSNQPQHF